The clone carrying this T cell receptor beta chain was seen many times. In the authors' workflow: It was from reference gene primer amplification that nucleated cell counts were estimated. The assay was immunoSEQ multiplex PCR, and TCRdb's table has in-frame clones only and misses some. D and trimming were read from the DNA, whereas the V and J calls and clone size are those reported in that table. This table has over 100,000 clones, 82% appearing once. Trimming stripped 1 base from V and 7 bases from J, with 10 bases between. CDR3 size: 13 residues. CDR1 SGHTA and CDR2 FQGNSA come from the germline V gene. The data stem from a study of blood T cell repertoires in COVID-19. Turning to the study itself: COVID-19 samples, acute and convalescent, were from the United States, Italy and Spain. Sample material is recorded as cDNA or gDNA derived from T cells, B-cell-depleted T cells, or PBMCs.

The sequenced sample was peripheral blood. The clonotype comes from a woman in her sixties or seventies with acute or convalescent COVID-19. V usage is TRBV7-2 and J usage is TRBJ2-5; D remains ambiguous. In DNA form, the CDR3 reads TGTGCCAGCAGCTTAGGCTCCCTCGGGACCCAGTACTTC. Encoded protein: CASSLGSLGTQYF.